Each of the 19 T cell receptor beta chains below was sequenced from the same sample in a study of PD-1 blockade in classical Hodgkin lymphoma. Repertoires were generated with immunoSEQ multiplex PCR, while TCRdb's copy carries only in-frame clones and drops some. The sample includes around 40,000 clones, 76% of them seen just once. Every one of the patients relapsed after autologous stem cell transplantation (brentuximab vedotin exposure was variable). This specimen consisted of peripheral blood mononuclear cells (PBMCs), obtained at baseline. Receptor source: a human donor with classical Hodgkin lymphoma.

The chain uses TRBV5-4 and TRBJ2-1, with 9 bases fitting TRBD1. Trimming cost V 2 bases and J 5 bases; bases outside gene matches: 5. The CDR3 contains 15 residues. The germline gives CDR1 SGHNT, CDR2 YYREEE (reference sequence). For the CDR3, the DNA is TGTGCCAGCAGCTTAGGGACAGGGATCCACAATGAGCAGTTCTTC. Translated, it gives CASSLGTGIHNEQFF. The entire variable domain, with the rest obtained from reference TRBV5-4 and TRBJ2-1, is as follows: ETGVTQSPTHLIKTRGQQVTLRCSSQSGHNTVSWYQQALGQGPQFIFQYYREEENGRGNFPPRFSGLQFPNYSSELNVNALELDDSALYLCASSLGTGIHNEQFFGPGTRLTVL.

The chain joins TRBV29-1 to TRBJ1-2, with D perhaps matching TRBD1 (5 bases). The V end lost 7 bases, the J end lost 4 bases, and 13 bases lay between the germline ends. CDR1 SQVTM and CDR2 ANQGSEA come from the germline V gene. This CDR3 region has 12 residues. The CDR3 here is CSGGEPTYGYTF. CDR3 bases: TGCAGCGGGGGCGAACCGACCTATGGCTACACCTTC.

This clone was detected only a few times. The chain couples TRBV7-2 to TRBJ1-1; D is perhaps TRBD1 (6 bases). The CDR3 runs to 13 residues. Germline V gene lookup returns CDR1 SGHTA and CDR2 FQGNSA. Between the trimmed V and J ends, which lost 8 bases and 2 bases, there was a span of 12 bases. CDR3 amino acids: CASGTGANTEAFF. The CDR3 nucleotides are TGTGCCAGCGGAACGGGGGCCAACACTGAAGCTTTCTTT.

This chain links TRBV7-2 with TRBJ2-4; no clear D. The length of the CDR3 is 13 residues. Deletions cut 2 bases from V and 5 bases from J, with 7 bases between. CDR1 SGHTA and CDR2 FQGNSA come from the germline V gene. The DNA of the CDR3 is TGTGCCAGCAGCTTAAACGGCCAAAACATTCAGTACTTC. This sequence encodes CASSLNGQNIQYF.

This clone was recorded only once. This chain uses TRBV28 with TRBJ2-1; 9 bases match TRBD1. The V and J ends lost 4 bases and 2 bases, in that order; junction bases with no gene match: 9. Germline V gene lookup returns CDR1 MDHEN and CDR2 SYDVKM. The CDR3 runs to 17 residues. In DNA form, the CDR3 reads TGTGCCAGCAGTTCGTCCCGGGACAGGGTCCCCTACAATGAGCAGTTCTTC. This encodes CASSSSRDRVPYNEQFF.

This clone was counted a single time. CDR3 sequence: CASSFGQGSYNEQFF. The CDR3 DNA is TGCGCCAGCAGCTTTGGACAGGGATCCTACAATGAGCAGTTCTTC. The chain is built from TRBV5-1 and TRBJ2-1; 8 bases match TRBD1. Germline assignment: CDR1 SGHRS and CDR2 YFSETQ. This CDR3 spans 15 amino acids. Trimming took 2 bases from V and 1 from J; bases not matched to a gene: 2.

The V and J genes are TRBV19 and TRBJ2-7, with D possibly being TRBD1 (5 bases). CDR3 length: 11 amino acids. Germline-derived CDR1 and CDR2 are LNHDA and SQIVND (reference sequence). V was cut by 11 bases and J by 3 bases, with 11 bases left in between. CDR3 region: CAESTVYEQYF. CDR3 bases: TGTGCCGAATCGACAGTCTACGAGCAGTACTTC.

The DNA for the CDR3 is TGTGCCAGCAGCCAAGATCGGGGGGTCACCTCCTACAATGAGCAGTTCTTC. It codes for CASSQDRGVTSYNEQFF. The chain employs TRBV4-2 and TRBJ2-1, with 7 bases that match TRBD2. The CDR3 is made up of 17 amino acids. Germline lookup yields CDR1 LGHNA and CDR2 YNFKEQ. With V trimmed by 0 bases and J by 0 bases, 5 bases remained unmatched.

This clone was detected only a few times. This likely stems from a read error, as it lies one base from a far larger clone. The CDR3 reads CASSLEVGELFF. The DNA for the CDR3 is TGTGCCAGCAGCTTAGAGGTCGGGGAGCTGTTTTTT. The chain combines TRBV7-2 with TRBJ2-2; the D is unclear. Germline V CDR1 and CDR2: SGHTA, FQGNSA. The CDR3 is 12 residues long. V shed 1 base and J shed 7 bases, with 4 bases lying between them.

V usage is TRBV13 and J usage is TRBJ2-1; 9 bases are shared with TRBD1. Germline CDR1 and CDR2: PRHDT and FYEKMQ (reference sequence). With V trimmed by 2 bases and J by 2 bases, 4 bases remained unmatched. CDR3 size: 16 residues. CDR3 sequence: CASSLKGQGAYNEQFF. In DNA form, the CDR3 reads TGTGCCAGCAGCTTAAAGGGACAGGGCGCCTACAATGAGCAGTTCTTC.

The sample holds one count of this clone. The chain carries TRBV25-1 and TRBJ1-1; the D is unclear. This CDR3 has 11 amino acids. Germline CDR1 and CDR2: MGHDK and SYGVNS. The V gene lost 5 bases and the J gene lost 5 bases, with 6 bases spanning the gap. The CDR3: CASSRFTEAFF. As DNA, the CDR3 is TGTGCCAGCAGTAGATTTACTGAAGCTTTCTTT.

This chain connects TRBV15 to TRBJ2-1, with TRBD2 matching 7 bases. Trimming at V came to 1 base and at J to 7 bases, leaving 13 bases not matched to a gene. The CDR3 is 17 residues long. Germline V gives CDR1 LNHNV, CDR2 YYDKDF (reference sequence). Here the CDR3 DNA reads TGTGCCACCAGCAGAGGGGTCGGCGGGAGCGGGTTAAATGAGCAGTTCTTC. Translated: CATSRGVGGSGLNEQFF.

The table lists this clone with a count of one. This chain connects TRBV7-9 to TRBJ1-2; 7 nucleotides match TRBD1. The CDR3 sequence is 15 residues long. CDR1 and CDR2 from the germline V gene are SEHNR and FQNEAQ (reference sequence). Trimming cost V 4 bases and J 4 bases; bases outside gene matches: 9. The chain's CDR3 is CASSSTRRDSYGYTF. For the CDR3, the DNA is TGTGCCAGCAGCTCAACCCGCCGGGACAGCTATGGCTACACCTTC.

This clone has a single count. The junction differs from germline at one of its ends, possibly a read error. The rearrangement links TRBV7-7 to TRBJ2-7; 10 positions match TRBD2. Looked up from germline, CDR1 is SSHAT and CDR2 is FNYEAQ (reference sequence). CDR3 length: 13 residues. Here the CDR3 DNA reads TGTGCTAGCAGCTTAGGACTAGCGGACGAGCAGTACTTC. Protein: CASSLGLADEQYF.

This clone occurred a few times. J is TRBJ1-6 and V is TRBV6-5; the match to TRBD1 covers 7 bases. J lost 8 bases, V lost 0 bases, and 4 bases had no gene match. CDR1 MNHEY and CDR2 SVGAGI come from the germline V gene. This CDR3 has 15 residues. CDR3 sequence (DNA): TGTGCCAGCAGTTACTCGGGCAGGGGGGATTCACCCCTCCACTTT. Translated: CASSYSGRGDSPLHF.

This clone appeared once. The gene calls are TRBV5-4 and TRBJ2-6; D ambiguous. The CDR3 loop spans 15 amino acids. Germline-derived CDR1 and CDR2 are SGHNT and YYREEE (reference sequence). V lost 4 bases and J lost 4, with 12 bases in between. Here the CDR3 DNA reads TGTGCCAGCAGCCCCTCTATGGCCGGGGCCAACGTCCTGACTTTC. It is translated as CASSPSMAGANVLTF.

This chain connects TRBV25-1 to TRBJ1-1; no definite D call. CDR1 and CDR2 (germline): MGHDK, SYGVNS. There are 13 residues in the CDR3. The V gene lost 1 base and the J gene lost 4 bases, with 7 bases spanning the gap. In nucleotides, the CDR3 is TGTGCCAGCAGTGAATCTTCCCCCACTGAAGCTTTCTTT. As protein: CASSESSPTEAFF.

This clone was found many times. The chain joins TRBV30 to TRBJ2-6; D gene unclear. This CDR3 has 14 residues. Trimming cost V 2 bases and J 9 bases, with 14 bases left between them. Per germline, CDR1 GTSNPN and CDR2 SVGIG (reference sequence). CDR3 coding DNA: TGTGCCTGGAGTACAGATCAGGATTTCAACGTCCTGACTTTC. Translating it yields CAWSTDQDFNVLTF. Full variable domain (remainder filled in from reference TRBV30 and TRBJ2-6): SQTIHQWPATLVQPVGSPLSLECTVEGTSNPNLYWYRQAAGRGLQLLFYSVGIGQISSEVPQNLSASRPQDRQFILSSKKLLLSDSGFYLCAWSTDQDFNVLTFGAGSRLTVL.

The genes are TRBV5-8 and TRBJ1-2; the match to TRBD1 covers 7 bases. V shed 2 bases and J 5 bases; nucleotides not matched to a gene: 12. This CDR3 contains 16 residues. CDR1 and CDR2 from the germline V gene are SGHTS and YDEGEE. This CDR3 reads CASSFLVGRGSYGYTF. The CDR3 coding sequence is TGTGCCAGCAGCTTTTTGGTAGGCAGGGGGTCGTATGGCTACACCTTC.